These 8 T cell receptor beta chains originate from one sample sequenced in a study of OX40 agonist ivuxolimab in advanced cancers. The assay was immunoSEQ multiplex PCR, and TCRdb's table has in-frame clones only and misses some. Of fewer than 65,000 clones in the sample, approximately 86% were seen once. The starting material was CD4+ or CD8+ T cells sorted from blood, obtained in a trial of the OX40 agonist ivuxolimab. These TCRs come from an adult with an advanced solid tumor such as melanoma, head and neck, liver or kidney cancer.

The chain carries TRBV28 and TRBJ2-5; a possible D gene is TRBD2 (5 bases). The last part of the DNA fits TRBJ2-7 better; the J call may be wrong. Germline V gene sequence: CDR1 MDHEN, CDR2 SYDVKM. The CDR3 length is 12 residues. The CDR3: CVTGNPSYEQYF. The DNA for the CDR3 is TGTGTAACGGGAAACCCTTCCTACGAGCAGTACTTC.

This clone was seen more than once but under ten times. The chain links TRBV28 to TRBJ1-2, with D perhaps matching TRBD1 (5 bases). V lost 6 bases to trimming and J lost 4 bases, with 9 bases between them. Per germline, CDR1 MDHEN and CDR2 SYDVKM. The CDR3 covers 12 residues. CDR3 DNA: TGTGCCAGCAGCCGGACAAGCTATGGCTACACCTTC. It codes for CASSRTSYGYTF.

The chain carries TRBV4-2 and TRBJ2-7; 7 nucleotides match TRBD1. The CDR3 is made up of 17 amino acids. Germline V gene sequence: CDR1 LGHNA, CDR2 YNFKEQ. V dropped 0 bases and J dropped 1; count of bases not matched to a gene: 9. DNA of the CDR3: TGTGCCAGCAGCCAAGATTTTACACGGGACAGATCCTACGAGCAGTACTTC. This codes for CASSQDFTRDRSYEQYF.

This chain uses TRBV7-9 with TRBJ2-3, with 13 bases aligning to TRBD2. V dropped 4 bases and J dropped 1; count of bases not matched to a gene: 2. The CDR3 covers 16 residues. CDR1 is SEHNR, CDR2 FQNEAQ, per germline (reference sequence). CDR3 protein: CASSSGTSGGTDTQYF. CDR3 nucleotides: TGTGCCAGCAGCTCGGGGACTAGCGGGGGCACAGATACGCAGTATTTT.

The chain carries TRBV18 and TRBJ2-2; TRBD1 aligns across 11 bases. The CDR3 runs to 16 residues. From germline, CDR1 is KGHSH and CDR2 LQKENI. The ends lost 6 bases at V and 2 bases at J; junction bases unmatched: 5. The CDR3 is CASSGTGGPNTGELFF. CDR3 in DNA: TGTGCCAGCTCTGGGACAGGGGGACCCAACACCGGGGAGCTGTTTTTT.

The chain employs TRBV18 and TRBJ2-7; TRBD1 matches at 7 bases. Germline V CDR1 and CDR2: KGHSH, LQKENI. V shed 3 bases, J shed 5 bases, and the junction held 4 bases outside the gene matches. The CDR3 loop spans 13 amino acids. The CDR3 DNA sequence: TGTGCCAGCTCACCGGACAGGAACCACGAGCAGTACTTC. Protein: CASSPDRNHEQYF. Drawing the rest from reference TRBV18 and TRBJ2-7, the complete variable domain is NAGVMQNPRHLVRRRGQEARLRCSPMKGHSHVYWYRQLPEEGLKFMVYLQKENIIDESGMPKERFSAEFPKEGPSILRIQQVVRGDSAAYFCASSPDRNHEQYFGPGTRLTVT.

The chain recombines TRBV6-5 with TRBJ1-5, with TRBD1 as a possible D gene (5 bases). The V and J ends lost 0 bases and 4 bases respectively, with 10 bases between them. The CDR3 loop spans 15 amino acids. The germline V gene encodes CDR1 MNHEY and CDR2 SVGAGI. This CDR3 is CASSYSHRMNQPQHF. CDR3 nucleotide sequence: TGTGCCAGCAGTTACTCACACAGGATGAATCAGCCCCAGCATTTT.

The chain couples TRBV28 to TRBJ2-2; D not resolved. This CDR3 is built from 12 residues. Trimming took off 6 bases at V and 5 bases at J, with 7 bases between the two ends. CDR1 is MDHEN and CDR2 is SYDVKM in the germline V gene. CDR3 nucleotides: TGTGCCAGCAGATCATCGACCGGGGAGCTGTTTTTT. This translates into CASRSSTGELFF. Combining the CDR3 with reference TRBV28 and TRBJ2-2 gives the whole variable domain DVKVTQSSRYLVKRTGEKVFLECVQDMDHENMFWYRQDPGLGLRLIYFSYDVKMKEKGDIPEGYSVSREKKERFSLILESASTNQTSMYLCASRSSTGELFFGEGSRLTVL.